Given below is one TCR beta chain in context. The data stem from a study of blood T cell repertoires in COVID-19. TCRdb's copy holds only in-frame clones and misses some; the assay was immunoSEQ multiplex PCR. The sample has some 670,000 clones, 90% seen once. The receptor was isolated from a woman younger than 30 with acute or convalescent COVID-19. The sample consisted of peripheral blood.

As DNA, the CDR3 is TGTGCCAGCAGCACGCGACAGGACTTCCATGAGCAGTTCTTC. The encoded protein is CASSTRQDFHEQFF. This chain joins TRBV7-9 and TRBJ2-1; TRBD1 is a possible D gene (6 bases). Germline V CDR1 and CDR2: SEHNR, FQNEAQ (reference sequence). V lost 5 bases and J lost 8, with 16 bases in between. The CDR3 runs to 14 residues.